One sample yielded the 13 T cell receptor beta chains listed below, sequenced in a study of neurological immune-mediated disorders. TCRdb reprocessed the 5' RACE reads via MiXCR and lists one record per CDR3 protein. This table has about 62,000 distinct CDR3 sequences, 3.5% to 4.5% appearing once. Input material: PBMCs. Every receptor here comes from a woman aged 50 to 60 with multiple sclerosis.

The sample holds many counts of this clonotype. V and J are TRBV12-3 or TRBV12-4 and TRBJ2-2; no firm D call. Deletions cut 4 bases from V and 7 bases from J, with 16 bases between. This CDR3 comprises 15 residues. The CDR3 DNA sequence: TGTGCCAGCAGTTCCCCCGGCGGAGTGGACGGGGAGCTGTTTTTT. It yields the protein CASSSPGGVDGELFF.

The chain joins TRBV7-2 to TRBJ2-1; 10 positions agree with TRBD2. After removal of 6 bases from V and 5 bases from J, the junction contained 7 bases not matched to a gene. Germline V gene data show CDR1 as SGHTA and CDR2 as FQGNSA. This CDR3 is 15 amino acids long. In DNA, the CDR3 is TGTGCCAGCAGTCGTACTAGCGGGGAAAACAATGAGCAGTTCTTC. It specifies CASSRTSGENNEQFF. The full variable domain, with the rest looked up from reference TRBV7-2 and TRBJ2-1, is GAGVSQSPSNKVTEKGKDVELRCDPISGHTALYWYRQSLGQGLEFLIYFQGNSAPDKSGLPSDRFSAERTGGSVSTLTIQRTQQEDSAVYLCASSRTSGENNEQFFGPGTRLTVL.

Ten or more counts support this clonotype. V is TRBV5-5 and J is TRBJ1-5; D is perhaps TRBD1 (6 bases). The V end was cut by 0 bases, the J end by 6 bases, with 13 bases between. This CDR3 is 15 amino acids long. CDR1 and CDR2 from the germline V gene are SGHKS and YYEKEE (reference sequence). The CDR3, as DNA: TGTGCCAGCAGCTTGGCACTGGGGGGCGCTCAGCCCCAGCATTTT. Translation gives CASSLALGGAQPQHF.

This clonotype was seen at least ten times. The rearrangement joins TRBV20-1 to TRBJ2-1, with D unresolved. V dropped 0 bases and J dropped 10 bases, with 10 bases sitting between them. Per the germline V gene, CDR1 is DFQATT and CDR2 is SNEGSKA (reference sequence). This CDR3 is built from 12 residues. The CDR3 here is CSARDIWGEQFF. The CDR3 DNA sequence: TGCAGTGCTAGAGATATATGGGGAGAGCAGTTCTTC.

This clonotype was counted many times. The rearrangement links TRBV20-1 to TRBJ2-2; 10 bases align to TRBD2. This CDR3 comprises 14 residues. With V trimmed by 5 bases and J by 7 bases, 7 bases remained unmatched. Germline CDR1 is DFQATT and CDR2 is SNEGSKA (reference sequence). CDR3 in DNA: TGCAGTGCTTATAGCGGGAGGAGTGGCGGGGAGCTGTTTTTT. It yields the protein CSAYSGRSGGELFF.

This clonotype was detected ten times or more. The chain joins TRBV7-2 to TRBJ2-1; 12 bases are shared with TRBD2. From germline, CDR1 is SGHTA and CDR2 FQGNSA. The CDR3 is 17 amino acids. J lost 5 bases, V lost 5 bases, and 10 bases had no gene match. DNA of the CDR3: TGTGCCAGCAGCCGTAGGACCGGGACTAGCGGGCACAATGAGCAGTTCTTC. Its protein product is CASSRRTGTSGHNEQFF.

This clonotype was counted many times. The chain combines TRBV9 with TRBJ2-7, with 15 bases fitting TRBD2. The V segment lost 4 bases and the J segment 6 bases; nucleotides outside the gene matches: 2. Germline V gene sequence: CDR1 SGDLS, CDR2 YYNGEE. This CDR3 has 14 residues. The CDR3 coding sequence is TGTGCCAGCAGCTTGGGACTAGCGGGAGGCGAGCAGTACTTC. The encoded protein is CASSLGLAGGEQYF.

This clonotype has at least ten counts. This chain connects TRBV12-3 or TRBV12-4 to TRBJ2-2; weak D call: TRBD1 (6 bases). The CDR3 is made up of 19 amino acids. The V gene lost 4 bases and the J gene lost 2 bases, with 23 bases spanning the gap. DNA for the CDR3: TGTGCCAGCAGTTCAAACAGGGCCCGACGGTCGGATAACACCGGGGAGCTGTTTTTT. Encoded protein: CASSSNRARRSDNTGELFF.

This clonotype was seen a few times. This rearrangement joins TRBV20-1 to TRBJ1-5, with D maybe TRBD1 (5 bases). Germline V lookup: CDR1 DFQATT, CDR2 SNEGSKA (reference sequence). This CDR3 region has 13 residues. V lost 6 bases and J 4 bases, leaving 13 bases between the germline ends. The CDR3 is CSAGTGSNQPQHF. The CDR3 nucleotides are TGCAGTGCCGGGACGGGGTCGAATCAGCCCCAGCATTTT.

The J gene is TRBJ2-1, the V gene TRBV7-2, with D possibly matching TRBD1 (6 bases). Germline V gene lookup returns CDR1 SGHTA and CDR2 FQGNSA. The CDR3 contains 16 residues. Trimming cost V 1 base and J 0 bases, with 10 bases left between them. The CDR3 spells CASSLVGASSYNEQFF. DNA for the CDR3: TGTGCCAGCAGCTTAGTGGGGGCCTCCTCCTACAATGAGCAGTTCTTC.

Ten or more counts support this clonotype. The CDR3 reads CASSPPIAKNIQYF. CDR3 sequence (DNA): TGTGCCAGCAGCCCTCCCATAGCCAAAAACATTCAGTACTTC. This rearrangement joins TRBV7-2 to TRBJ2-4; D gene unclear. Germline values: CDR1 SGHTA, CDR2 FQGNSA. This CDR3 comprises 14 residues. The V and J ends lost 5 bases and 0 bases respectively, with 8 bases between them.

This clonotype was seen a handful of times. Possible read error: a much larger clone is one base away. This chain connects TRBV4-1 to TRBJ1-1, with a weak D call TRBD1 (5 bases). This CDR3 spans 15 amino acids. Germline loops: CDR1 MGHRA, CDR2 YSYEKL. V gave up 3 bases and J gave up 5 bases, with 16 bases separating them. DNA for the CDR3: TGCGCCAGCAGCCACCCGGGAAAGGGGATGACTGAAGCTTTCTTT. Its protein is CASSHPGKGMTEAFF.

This clonotype was picked up many times. The rearrangement links TRBV20-1 to TRBJ1-5; D possibly corresponds to TRBD1 (6 bases). The CDR3 has 15 residues. The germline CDR1 and CDR2 sequences are DFQATT and SNEGSKA (reference sequence). V was shortened by 5 bases and J by 2 bases, with 16 bases between the two germline ends. The CDR3 bases are TGCAGTGCTCAAGAGGGGGGCATAGGCAATCAGCCCCAGCATTTT. As protein: CSAQEGGIGNQPQHF.